Sequencing of this T cell receptor beta chain was carried out in a study of cytomegalovirus exposure and HLA in healthy donors. Study overall: Of all 400 or so donors who were genotyped, 81% belonged to the Caucasian-associated ancestry cluster. Study conclusions and caveats: Evidence from a later analysis indicated that most CMV-associated TCR beta chains looked HLA-restricted. Some V segments, including TRBV6-2 and TRBV6-3, were excluded as indistinguishable. When a later analysis was performed, an Asian-associated ancestry cluster reportedly had fewer N-insertions than the roughly 640-donor mean.

A note on this clone: The antigen remains undetermined.

The CDR3 has 14 residues. In germline, CDR1 is PRHDT, CDR2 FYEKMQ (reference sequence). Deletions cut 4 bases from V and 7 bases from J, with 15 bases between. The study ran its PCR with 60 Vbeta and 13 Jbeta primers. Libraries were prepared by immunoSEQ multiplex PCR; TCRdb keeps only in-frame clonotypes and omits some of them. The data show approximately 70,000 clones, roughly 75% seen once. This TCR was recovered from a man in his 60s in good health and CMV-seropositive. The sequencing input was PBMCs. The chain couples TRBV13 to TRBJ2-3, with D maybe TRBD2 (6 bases). In DNA form, the CDR3 reads TGTGCCAGCAGCTATGGACTACCCCTTAATACGCAGTATTTT. As protein: CASSYGLPLNTQYF.